This TCR beta chain was observed in a study of cytotoxic CD8 clonotypes in ibrutinib-treated CLL (dated by TCRdb to 2020 to 2023). Regarding the research as a whole: The cohort had 11 relapsed/refractory and approximately 15 treatment-naive patients; about 17 were IGHV unmutated. Partial responses were observed in some 24 patients and complete responses in 2; after a median follow-up of 68 months, remission was maintained in around 14 patients and progression was observed in approximately 12. Response samples were taken after a median of roughly a year on treatment, ranging from roughly 6 to 36 months. On average, each sample had hundreds of thousands of productive templates and around 100,000 productive rearrangements. Of the 70 to 100 people in the trial, 25 to 30 had longitudinal samples available. Cryopreserved peripheral blood mononuclear cells were obtained before treatment, at response, and at either sustained remission or disease progression. Every remission and progressive disease sample was obtained while ibrutinib was still being received by the patients. Study-wide findings and limitations: Baseline clonality was found to be higher than that of age-matched healthy donors and was strongly correlated with circulating CD8+ T-cell counts. Public clonotypes were found to be uncommon and were observed to contract or remain stable during treatment; the increase in clonality was shown to reflect expansion of private clonotypes at ibrutinib response. Lymph node repertoires were not examined, and the timing of sampling was not matched between patients in sustained remission and those whose disease progressed. At ibrutinib response clonality went up, during sustained remission it held steady, and at progression it dropped back toward baseline.

What the time point label conveys for this sample: progressive disease on ibrutinib. For TCR beta library preparation, 1.5 to 2 micrograms of genomic DNA were isolated from cryopreserved PBMCs. Longitudinal blood samples from CLL patients on ibrutinib monotherapy underwent high-throughput TCR beta sequencing. The patients were enrolled in a single-center, open-label phase 2 trial of ibrutinib monotherapy. With regard to this clone: This receptor's antigen is unknown. Per-nucleotide qualities are absent, and no much larger clonotype sits a single base away.

The CDR3 runs 13 amino acids, cysteine and phenylalanine included. The sequence is cut down to CDR3 DNA, 39 bases in frame from base 1. CDR1 is given as SGHNT and CDR2 as YENEEA, both from the germline V gene. V is clipped by 7 bases and J by 2 bases, and the sequence between their germline boundaries is 12 bases long. The goal of deep resolution MiSeq sequencing was a depth between 1 in 1 million and 1 in 200,000 T cells, and coverage averaged 10x per clonotype. The immunoSEQ hsTCRB Kit was used to generate the TCR beta libraries. The paper's processing steps were these. The data were analyzed with ImmunoSEQ Analyzer and ImmunoSEQ Data Assistant, and V, D and J gene assignments followed IMGT definitions. Clonality, which ranges from 0 to 1, was calculated as one minus the normalized Shannon entropy of productive rearrangement frequencies. Public clonotype analysis was restricted to overrepresented clonotypes comprising at least 0.05% of each patient's repertoire. Repertoires from some twelve age-matched healthy donors in immuneACCESS were used as clonality controls. The table comes from immuneACCESS by way of TCRdb, which keeps in-frame sequences with V and J called. Part of the clones is missing from these tables; in studies checked, under half for an unresolved V gene and the rest for unknown reasons. V and J calls and clone size are copied from that table; D and trimming were computed from the DNA. The sample contains fewer than 300,000 clones, 65% to 85% of them found a single time. The ten most abundant clones make up about 6% of the sample.

Sample: PBMCs, taken at disease progression, from a patient treated with ibrutinib. This sequence was found in a human donor with chronic lymphocytic leukemia. Here the chain combines TRBV11-3 and TRBJ2-7, with the D gene too uncertain to name. The DNA sequence is given as TGTGCCAGCAACTGCCGGACGGCCTACGAGCAGTACTTC. It codes for CASNCRTAYEQYF.